This record looks at one T cell receptor (beta chain) sequence and its context. Antigen: not known. This record comes from a study of human T cells and chemical hapten exposure. For the study at large: Among samples, TCR yields varied mainly because of small differences in pooled library volume.

Using its own MiXCR run on the RACE reads, TCRdb lists one record per CDR3 protein. The sample holds 180,000 or so distinct CDR3 sequences; about 31% are singletons and the top ten take about 2.8%. Germline lookup yields CDR1 DFQATT and CDR2 SNEGSKA (reference sequence). Trimming took 6 bases from V and 1 from J, leaving 12 bases between them. CDR3 size: 13 residues. The time point denotes: pre-sensitization, week 0. Specified treatment: therapeutic diphenylcyclopropenone sensitization with weekly scalp DPC. Blood was drawn before each patch test was applied. Study-wide results and limits: Correlating positively with patch test score were the PT1 expanded TCR counts.

The receptor's source is a woman aged 25 to 39 with alopecia areata. Some clones in this sample may be carry-over from other donors' samples. The rearrangement links TRBV20-1 to TRBJ2-5; TRBD1 might be the D (6 bases). Sequences were derived from whole blood, sampled in connection with sensitization to the hapten diphenylcyclopropenone (DPC). The CDR3 is CSARWDTQETQYF. The DNA for the CDR3 is TGCAGTGCCAGATGGGACACCCAAGAGACCCAGTACTTC.